Listed below are T cell receptor beta chains from one sample, sequenced in a study of blood T cells in healthy people across ages. TCRdb re-called the 5' RACE reads with MiXCR, one entry per CDR3 protein. The top ten clones hold 13% of a sample with about a million distinct CDR3 sequences, approximately 49% of them seen once. Sequenced material: blood. Receptors were obtained from a man aged 25 to 40 in good health. CDR3s include the opening cysteine and the closing phenylalanine or tryptophan. D genes are given only for firm matches. A clone size is listed for some rows: how often the clone was seen (once, few, many), or a class if it is expanded.

J,D,V,size,DNA,CDR3
TRBJ2-7,-,TRBV4-1,few,TGCGCCAGCAGCCACGTTGACAGCTACGAGCAGTACTTC,CASSHVDSYEQYF
TRBJ2-3,-,TRBV9,few,TGTGCCAGCAGCGTAGGTCCAGGGGGCACAGATACGCAGTATTTT,CASSVGPGGTDTQYF
TRBJ2-1,-,TRBV5-1,-,TGCGCCAGCAGCTTGGGGGCTGGGTCGGACAATGAGCAGTTCTTC,CASSLGAGSDNEQFF
TRBJ2-7,-,TRBV27,-,TGTGCCAGCAGTTTAAAATTCGGGCCAATCTACGAGCAGTACTTC,CASSLKFGPIYEQYF
TRBJ2-3,-,TRBV30,once,TGTGCCTGGAGCGCCGACGGGGGTCCTTATAGCAATCAGCCCCAGTATTTT,CAWSADGGPYSNQPQYF
TRBJ2-3,-,TRBV5-4,once,TGTGCCAGCAGTCGTCAGGACACTAGCACAGATACGCAGTATTTT,CASSRQDTSTDTQYF
TRBJ2-7,-,TRBV4-3,many,TGCGCCAGCAGCCAACAACCGGGGGCCCACTACGAGCAGTACTTC,CASSQQPGAHYEQYF
TRBJ2-7,-,TRBV27,-,TGTGCCAGCAGCTCCCCGGCAGGTCCCTCCTACGAGCAGTACTTC,CASSSPAGPSYEQYF
TRBJ2-3,TRBD1,TRBV7-9,-,TGTGCCAGCGGTCTTGGGACAGGGGTAGGAGATACGCAGTATTTT,CASGLGTGVGDTQYF
TRBJ2-7,TRBD2,TRBV10-3,-,TGTGCCACCAGGGGCGGGGGGCTTACCTACGAGCAGTACTTC,CATRGGGLTYEQYF
TRBJ2-1,-,TRBV20-1,-,TGCAGTGCTCTCAGGACAGTTCCCAATGAGCAGTTCTTC,CSALRTVPNEQFF
TRBJ2-4,TRBD1,TRBV5-1,once,TGCGCCAGCAGTCCCGGGACAGGGGCCAAAAACATTCAGTACTTC,CASSPGTGAKNIQYF
TRBJ1-5,-,TRBV12-3/TRBV12-4,few,TGTGCCAGTCGACAAAGCAATCAGCCCCAGCATTTT,CASRQSNQPQHF
TRBJ2-5,TRBD2,TRBV20-1,few,TGCAGTGCTAGTCTAGCGGGGATGACAAAAGAGACCCAGTACTTC,CSASLAGMTKETQYF
TRBJ2-7,-,TRBV5-1,-,TGCGCCAGCAGCTCGTTACAGGGTCTATTCTCCTACAATGAGCAGTACTTC,CASSSLQGLFSYNEQYF
TRBJ2-2,TRBD2,TRBV3-1,-,TGTGCCGGCAGCCCGGGACTAGCCGACACCGGGGAGCTGTTTTTT,CAGSPGLADTGELFF
TRBJ2-3,TRBD2,TRBV15,few,TGTGCCACCAGCTCAGAAGGACTAGCGGGCACAGATACGCAGTATTTT,CATSSEGLAGTDTQYF
TRBJ2-7,-,TRBV10-3,-,TGTGCCATCAGTGACCAGGACAGACCCTACGAGCAGTACTTC,CAISDQDRPYEQYF
TRBJ2-5,-,TRBV10-3,-,TGTGCCATCAGTGATGTCCAGGGGTCAGGGGAGACCCAGTACTTC,CAISDVQGSGETQYF
TRBJ2-7,-,TRBV6-2/TRBV6-3,few,TGTGCCAGCACTAGGGACATAGTCTACGAGCAGTACTTC,CASTRDIVYEQYF
TRBJ1-2,TRBD1,TRBV29-1,-,TGCAGCGTTGGGCGGACAGGGGGCGCTTCCTATGGCTACACCTTC,CSVGRTGGASYGYTF